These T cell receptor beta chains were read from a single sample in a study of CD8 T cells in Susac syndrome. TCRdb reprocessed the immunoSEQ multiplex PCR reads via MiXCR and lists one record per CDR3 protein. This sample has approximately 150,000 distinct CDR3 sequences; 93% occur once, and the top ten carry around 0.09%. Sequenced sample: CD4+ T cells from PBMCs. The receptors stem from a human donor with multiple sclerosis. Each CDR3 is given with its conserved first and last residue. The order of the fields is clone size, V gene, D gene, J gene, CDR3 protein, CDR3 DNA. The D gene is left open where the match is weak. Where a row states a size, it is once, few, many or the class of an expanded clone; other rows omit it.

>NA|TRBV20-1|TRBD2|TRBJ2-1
CSASRGGGAVNEQFF
TGCAGTGCTTCGAGAGGCGGGGGGGCGGTAAATGAGCAGTTCTTC
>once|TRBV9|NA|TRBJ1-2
CASSPVNPDYGYTF
TGTGCCAGCAGCCCCGTTAACCCCGACTATGGCTACACCTTC
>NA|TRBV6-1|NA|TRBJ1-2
CASSEQSTYGYTF
TGTGCCAGCAGTGAACAATCCACCTATGGCTACACCTTC
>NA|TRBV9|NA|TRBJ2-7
CASSSSPGSGYEQYF
TGTGCCAGCAGCTCTAGCCCAGGGTCCGGATACGAGCAGTACTTC
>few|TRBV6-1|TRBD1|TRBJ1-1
CASSSGQGGTEAFF
TGTGCCAGCAGTTCGGGACAGGGTGGAACTGAAGCTTTCTTT
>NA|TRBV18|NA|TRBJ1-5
CASSPSEGMYNQPQHF
TGTGCCAGCTCACCTTCGGAGGGGATGTACAATCAGCCCCAGCATTTT
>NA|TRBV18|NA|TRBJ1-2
CASSPGVDYGYTF
TGTGCCAGCTCACCAGGGGTGGACTATGGCTACACCTTC
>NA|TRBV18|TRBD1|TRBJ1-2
CASSPGTENYGYTF
TGTGCCAGCTCCCCCGGGACAGAGAACTATGGCTACACCTTC
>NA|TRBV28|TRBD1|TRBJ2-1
CASSGRQGSYNEQFF
TGTGCCAGCAGTGGGAGACAGGGTTCCTACAATGAGCAGTTCTTC
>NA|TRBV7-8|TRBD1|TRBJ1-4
CASSPDRGNEKLFF
TGTGCCAGCAGCCCGGACAGGGGTAATGAAAAACTGTTTTTT
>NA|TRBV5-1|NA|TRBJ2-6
CASSRTLRVGNSGANVLTF
TGCGCCAGCAGCAGGACCCTCAGGGTTGGGAACTCTGGGGCCAACGTCCTGACTTTC
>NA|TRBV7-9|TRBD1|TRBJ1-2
CASRTGAGGYTF
TGTGCCAGCCGGACAGGGGCGGGAGGCTACACCTTC
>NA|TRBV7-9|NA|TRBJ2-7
CASSSKLGYEQYF
TGTGCCAGCAGCTCTAAACTGGGCTACGAGCAGTACTTC
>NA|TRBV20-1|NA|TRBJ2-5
CSARSLDETQYF
TGCAGTGCTAGATCCCTAGACGAGACCCAGTACTTC
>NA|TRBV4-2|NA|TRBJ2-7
CASSQDGQGGYEQYF
TGTGCCAGCAGCCAAGATGGTCAGGGTGGGTACGAGCAGTACTTC
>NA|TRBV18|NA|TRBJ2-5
CASSRVQGPSSETQYF
TGTGCCAGCTCACGGGTCCAGGGACCCTCTTCAGAGACCCAGTACTTC
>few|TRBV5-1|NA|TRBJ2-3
CASSLGLPTDTQYF
TGCGCCAGCAGCTTGGGACTTCCCACAGATACGCAGTATTTT
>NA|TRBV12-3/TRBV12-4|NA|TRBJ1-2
CASSFGWHGYTF
TGTGCCAGCAGTTTTGGATGGCATGGCTACACCTTC
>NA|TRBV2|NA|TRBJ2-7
CASSERQFYEQYF
TGTGCCAGCAGTGAAAGGCAGTTCTACGAGCAGTACTTC
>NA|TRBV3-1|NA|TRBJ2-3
CASRNFGGFTDTQYF
TGTGCCAGCAGGAACTTTGGGGGCTTCACAGATACGCAGTATTTT
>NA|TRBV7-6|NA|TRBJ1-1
CASSLRSGGGSGAFF
TGTGCCAGCAGCTTGAGGTCAGGAGGCGGATCGGGAGCTTTCTTT
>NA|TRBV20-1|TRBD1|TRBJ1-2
CSARDWANRGHGGYTF
TGCAGTGCTAGAGACTGGGCGAACAGGGGGCACGGTGGCTACACCTTC
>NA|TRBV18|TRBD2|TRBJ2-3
CASSPYLGLAGVDGTDTQYF
TGTGCCAGCTCACCCTACCTCGGACTAGCGGGAGTCGATGGCACAGATACGCAGTATTTT
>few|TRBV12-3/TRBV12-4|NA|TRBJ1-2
CASSLAPNYGYTF
TGTGCCAGCAGTTTGGCTCCAAACTATGGCTACACCTTC
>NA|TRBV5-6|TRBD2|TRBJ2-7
CASSLALWGEGGRHEQYF
TGTGCCAGCAGCTTGGCCCTCTGGGGGGAGGGCGGGCGTCACGAGCAGTACTTC
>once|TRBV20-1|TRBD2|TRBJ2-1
CSARDTSGAYNEQFF
TGCAGTGCTAGAGATACCAGCGGGGCATACAATGAGCAGTTCTTC
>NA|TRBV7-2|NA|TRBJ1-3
CASTLDMNSGNTIYF
TGTGCCAGCACCTTGGATATGAATTCTGGAAACACCATATATTTT
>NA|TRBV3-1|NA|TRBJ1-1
CASSQSGGQHTEAFF
TGTGCCAGCAGCCAATCGGGAGGACAGCACACTGAAGCTTTCTTT
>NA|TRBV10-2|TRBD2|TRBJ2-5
CASRGLAGVQEETQYF
TGCGCCAGCAGAGGCCTAGCGGGGGTCCAAGAAGAGACCCAGTACTTC
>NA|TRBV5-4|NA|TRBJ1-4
CASSLAGTTNEKLFF
TGTGCCAGCAGCTTGGCGGGGACAACTAATGAAAAACTGTTTTTT
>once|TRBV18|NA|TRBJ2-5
CASSPPNGAHLGETQYF
TGTGCCAGCTCACCACCGAATGGGGCCCACTTGGGAGAGACCCAGTACTTC
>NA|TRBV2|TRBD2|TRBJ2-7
CASKGTSGTTEQYF
TGTGCCAGCAAAGGGACTAGCGGGACCACCGAGCAGTACTTC
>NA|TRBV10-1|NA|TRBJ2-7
CAGTYEQYF
TGCGCCGGAACCTACGAGCAGTACTTC
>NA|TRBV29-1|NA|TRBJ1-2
CSVERDTNYGYTF
TGCAGCGTTGAACGGGACACTAACTATGGCTACACCTTC
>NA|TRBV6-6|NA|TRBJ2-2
CASSYSGQSYPGELFF
TGTGCCAGCAGTTACTCAGGCCAGAGTTATCCCGGGGAGCTGTTTTTT
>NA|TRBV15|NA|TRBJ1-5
CATYKVGNQPQHF
TGTGCCACCTATAAGGTAGGAAATCAGCCCCAGCATTTT
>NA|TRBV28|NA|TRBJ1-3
CASSKLLIAGNTIYF
TGTGCCAGCAGTAAACTCCTAATAGCTGGAAACACCATATATTTT
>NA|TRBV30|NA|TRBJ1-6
CARSARANNSPLHF
TGTGCCCGGAGTGCTAGGGCGAATAATTCACCCCTCCACTTT
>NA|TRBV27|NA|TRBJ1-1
CASQRNTEAFF
TGTGCCAGCCAGAGGAACACTGAAGCTTTCTTT
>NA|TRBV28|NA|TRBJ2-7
CATTRLDFPYEQYF
TGTGCCACCACCAGACTAGATTTCCCCTACGAGCAGTACTTC
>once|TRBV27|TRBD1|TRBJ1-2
CASSLKGAYGYTF
TGTGCCAGCAGTTTAAAGGGGGCCTATGGCTACACCTTC
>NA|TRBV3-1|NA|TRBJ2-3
CASSQSDRGTDTQYF
TGTGCCAGCAGCCAATCGGACCGAGGGACAGATACGCAGTATTTT
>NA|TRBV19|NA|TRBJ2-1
CASTLDSYNEQFF
TGTGCCAGTACCTTGGACAGCTACAATGAGCAGTTCTTC
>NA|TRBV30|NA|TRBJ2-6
CAGVSGANVLTF
TGTGCCGGGGTGTCTGGGGCCAACGTCCTGACTTTC
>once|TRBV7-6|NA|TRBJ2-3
CASSLTTRDTQYF
TGTGCCAGCAGCTTAACCACCCGGGATACGCAGTATTTT
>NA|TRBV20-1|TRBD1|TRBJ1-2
CSARAGGGNYGYTF
TGCAGTGCTAGAGCAGGGGGCGGTAACTATGGCTACACCTTC
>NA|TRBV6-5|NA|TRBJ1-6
CASSVQGTNSPLHF
TGTGCCAGCAGTGTCCAGGGGACCAATTCACCCCTCCACTTT
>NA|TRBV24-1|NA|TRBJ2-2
CATSLETGTDTGELFF
TGTGCCACCAGTTTAGAAACCGGGACGGACACCGGGGAGCTGTTTTTT
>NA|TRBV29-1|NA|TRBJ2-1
CSVERGRLVDEQFF
TGCAGCGTTGAACGAGGTAGGCTAGTAGATGAGCAGTTCTTC
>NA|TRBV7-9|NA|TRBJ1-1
CASSSTGTYAFF
TGTGCCAGCAGCTCCACCGGGACGTATGCTTTCTTT
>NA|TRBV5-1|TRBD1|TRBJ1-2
CASSSPGQNPEDYGYTF
TGCGCCAGCAGCTCACCGGGACAGAACCCCGAAGACTATGGCTACACCTTC
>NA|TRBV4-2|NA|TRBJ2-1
CASSQDRSNEQFF
TGTGCCAGCAGCCAAGATCGAAGCAATGAGCAGTTCTTC
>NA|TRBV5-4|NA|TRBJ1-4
CASSLATANEKLFF
TGTGCCAGCAGCTTAGCAACAGCTAATGAAAAACTGTTTTTT
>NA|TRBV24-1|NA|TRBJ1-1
CATSANTEAFF
TGTGCCACCAGTGCGAACACTGAAGCTTTCTTT
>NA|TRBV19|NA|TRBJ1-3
CASSKETAGNTIYF
TGTGCCAGTAGTAAGGAGACTGCTGGAAACACCATATATTTT
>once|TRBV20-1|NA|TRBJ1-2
CSAGAQIPYGYTF
TGCAGTGCTGGCGCCCAAATCCCCTATGGCTACACCTTC
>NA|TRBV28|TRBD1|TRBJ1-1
CASSSHGTANTEAFF
TGTGCCAGCAGTTCTCACGGGACAGCGAACACTGAAGCTTTCTTT